A single sample gave rise to the 26 T cell receptor beta chains below, sequenced in a study of blood T cell repertoires in COVID-19. This table comes from immunoSEQ multiplex PCR, and its TCRdb copy is limited to in-frame clones, with some not included. The sample yields 150,000 to 200,000 clones, 70% to 90% seen once. Sample: peripheral blood. The receptors shown here come from a man between 65 and 79 years old with active or convalescent COVID-19.

This clone was detected a few times. The chain carries TRBV7-8 and TRBJ2-1; 14 bases line up with TRBD2. Germline-derived CDR1 and CDR2 are SGHVS and FQNEAQ. The CDR3 extends over 16 amino acids. The ends lost 3 bases at V and 4 bases at J; junction bases unmatched: 2. The CDR3 sequence: CASSLTSGGGYNEQFF. CDR3 DNA sequence: TGTGCCAGCAGCTTGACTAGCGGGGGGGGATACAATGAGCAGTTCTTC. Drawing the rest from reference TRBV7-8 and TRBJ2-1, the complete variable domain is GAGVSQSPRYKVAKRGQDVALRCDPISGHVSLFWYQQALGQGPEFLTYFQNEAQLDKSGLPSDRFFAERPEGSVSTLKIQRTQQEDSAVYLCASSLTSGGGYNEQFFGPGTRLTVL.

CDR3 loop: CASSLRQGRIHPDTQYF. CDR3 DNA: TGTGCCAGCTCTCTCAGACAGGGGCGAATACACCCAGATACGCAGTATTTT. The genes are TRBV18 and TRBJ2-3; 8 bases line up with TRBD1. The CDR3 runs to 17 residues. V shed 6 bases and J 4 bases; nucleotides not matched to a gene: 15. Per germline, CDR1 KGHSH and CDR2 LQKENI. Together with reference TRBV18 and TRBJ2-3, the CDR3 gives the full variable domain: NAGVMQNPRHLVRRRGQEARLRCSPMKGHSHVYWYRQLPEEGLKFMVYLQKENIIDESGMPKERFSAEFPKEGPSILRIQQVVRGDSAAYFCASSLRQGRIHPDTQYFGPGTRLTVL.

The CDR3 DNA follows: TGTGCCAGCAGACCCCCGGGAAGGGGGGGAGAGACCCAGTACTTC. It specifies CASRPPGRGGETQYF. The chain has TRBV6-5 and TRBJ2-5; tentatively, D is TRBD2 (7 bases). CDR1 and CDR2 (germline): MNHEY, SVGAGI. Trimming took off 6 bases at V and 4 bases at J, with 18 bases between the two ends. This CDR3 is 15 amino acids long.

The chain combines TRBV7-3 with TRBJ2-2; TRBD1 is a possible D gene (6 bases). The CDR3 runs 18 residues. The ends were cut back, 5 bases at V and 1 base at J, with 20 bases in the middle. The germline CDR1 and CDR2 sequences are SGHTA and FQGTGA. CDR3 coding DNA: TGTGCCAGCAGCCTCAACAGGGTTGGTTGGGGGAACACCGGGGAGCTGTTTTTT. Residues: CASSLNRVGWGNTGELFF.

This clone was recorded once. The chain joins TRBV2 to TRBJ2-1, with D perhaps TRBD2 (6 bases). Germline CDR1 reads SNHLY; CDR2 reads FYNNEI. The CDR3 loop spans 13 amino acids. The germline V and J ends were trimmed by 8 bases and 5 bases, with 13 bases remaining between them. CDR3 residues: CASPGTQNNEQFF. CDR3 sequence (DNA): TGTGCCAGCCCCGGGACTCAAAACAATGAGCAGTTCTTC.

The chain is built from TRBV4-3 and TRBJ1-2; TRBD1 agrees at 8 bases. CDR1 and CDR2 (germline): LGHNA, YSLEER. This CDR3 spans 16 amino acids. The ends lost 3 bases at V and 4 bases at J; junction bases unmatched: 10. Here the CDR3 DNA reads TGCGCCAGCAGCCACGCGCCCGGACAGGGCGTCTATGGCTACACCTTC. The encoded protein is CASSHAPGQGVYGYTF.

The V gene is TRBV6-2 or TRBV6-3, the J gene TRBJ1-5, with D perhaps TRBD1 (5 bases). The germline V gene has CDR1 MNHEY and CDR2 SVGEGT. With 2 bases removed from V and 2 bases from J, the gap between germline ends came to 13 bases. The CDR3 runs to 16 residues. CDR3 nucleotide sequence: TGTGCCAGCAGTTACCCAACCCGGGGGGGCAATCAGCCCCAGCATTTT. Translation: CASSYPTRGGNQPQHF.

The J gene is TRBJ2-6, the V gene TRBV2; D is uncertain. The germline V and J ends were trimmed by 3 bases and 0 bases, with 9 bases remaining between them. CDR3 length equals 16 residues. CDR1 SNHLY and CDR2 FYNNEI come from the germline V gene. CDR3 region: CASSDQGVSGANVLTF. The CDR3 nucleotides read TGTGCCAGCAGTGATCAAGGAGTCTCTGGGGCCAACGTCCTGACTTTC.

This chain joins TRBV28 and TRBJ1-4; no firm D call. Germline CDR1 and CDR2: MDHEN and SYDVKM. Trimming took 4 bases from V and 6 from J, leaving 15 bases between them. The length of the CDR3 is 15 residues. In nucleotides, the CDR3 is TGTGCCAGCAGTTCCCCTCGGACGGGATATGAAAAACTGTTTTTT. It codes for CASSSPRTGYEKLFF.

This sequence joins TRBV30 and TRBJ2-1; D remains ambiguous. This CDR3 contains 14 residues. The V gene's germline CDR1 is GTSNPN and CDR2 SVGIG (reference sequence). The V and J ends lost 4 bases and 2 bases respectively, with 12 bases between them. The CDR3 spells CAWIRVPPYNEQFF. The CDR3 DNA reads TGTGCCTGGATACGGGTCCCCCCCTACAATGAGCAGTTCTTC.

The chain has TRBV9 and TRBJ1-1, with D perhaps TRBD1 (5 bases). Germline loops: CDR1 SGDLS, CDR2 YYNGEE. Between the trimmed V and J ends, which lost 0 bases and 1 base, there was a span of 10 bases. The CDR3 is 15 residues long. The CDR3 DNA follows: TGTGCCAGCAGCGTAGTTAGGCAGGGGAACACTGAAGCTTTCTTT. Translation gives CASSVVRQGNTEAFF.

The rearrangement joins TRBV4-3 to TRBJ2-2; D ambiguous. Germline assignment: CDR1 LGHNA and CDR2 YSLEER. The germline V and J ends were trimmed by 1 base and 0 bases, with 9 bases remaining between them. This CDR3 comprises 16 residues. In DNA form, the CDR3 reads TGCGCCAGCAGCCAAGCAGGCCTATCGAACACCGGGGAGCTGTTTTTT. Its translation: CASSQAGLSNTGELFF.

The rearrangement uses TRBV19 and TRBJ2-7; TRBD2 matches at 14 bases. This CDR3 comprises 19 residues. Germline CDR1 reads LNHDA; CDR2 reads SQIVND (reference sequence). The trim removed 2 bases at V and 3 bases at J, leaving 12 bases unmatched. The CDR3 coding sequence is TGTGCCAGTAGTATATACCGAGGGACTAGCGGGAGACCGCTCTACGAGCAGTACTTC. It yields the protein CASSIYRGTSGRPLYEQYF. Using reference TRBV19 and TRBJ2-7 for the parts outside the CDR3, the full variable domain is DGGITQSPKYLFRKEGQNVTLSCEQNLNHDAMYWYRQDPGQGLRLIYYSQIVNDFQKGDIAEGYSVSREKKESFPLTVTSAQKNPTAFYLCASSIYRGTSGRPLYEQYFGPGTRLTVT.

This clone appeared a single time. J is TRBJ1-4 and V is TRBV5-6; no clear D. Germline V gene lookup returns CDR1 SGHDT and CDR2 YYEEEE. The V gene lost 1 base and the J gene lost 4 bases, with 8 bases spanning the gap. CDR3 length: 14 amino acids. The CDR3 protein is CASSLSLFNEKLFF. CDR3 in DNA: TGTGCCAGCAGCTTGTCCCTCTTTAATGAAAAACTGTTTTTT.

V and J are TRBV7-2 and TRBJ1-4; D is perhaps TRBD1 (5 bases). The V gene lost 5 bases and the J gene lost 7 bases, with 14 bases spanning the gap. The CDR3 has 14 amino acids. Germline values: CDR1 SGHTA, CDR2 FQGNSA. In DNA form, the CDR3 reads TGTGCCAGCAGCGGTCAGACGGGGGGTGAAAAACTGTTTTTT. Translated, it gives CASSGQTGGEKLFF.

This rearrangement joins TRBV2 to TRBJ2-3; D call uncertain. From germline, CDR1 is SNHLY and CDR2 FYNNEI. The CDR3 is 16 amino acids. Between the trimmed V and J ends, which lost 1 base and 0 bases, there was a span of 11 bases. Here the CDR3 DNA reads TGTGCCAGCAGTGAAGGCGCAACCTATAGCACAGATACGCAGTATTTT. This sequence encodes CASSEGATYSTDTQYF.

The rearrangement links TRBV5-6 to TRBJ2-7; weak D call: TRBD2 (7 bases). Between the trimmed V and J ends, which lost 7 bases and 2 bases, there was a span of 13 bases. The CDR3 is 13 residues long. Germline lookup yields CDR1 SGHDT and CDR2 YYEEEE. CDR3 sequence (DNA): TGTGCCAGCGTGGGGGGGCCAACCTACGAGCAGTACTTC. It is translated as CASVGGPTYEQYF.

The rearrangement links TRBV6-2 or TRBV6-3 to TRBJ1-1, with D tentatively TRBD1 (5 bases). CDR3 length: 16 amino acids. Deletions cut 0 bases from V and 0 bases from J, with 11 bases between. CDR1 and CDR2 (germline): MNHEY, SVGEGT. The CDR3: CASSYSKGLMNTEAFF. Here the CDR3 DNA reads TGTGCCAGCAGTTACTCGAAGGGGCTAATGAACACTGAAGCTTTCTTT.

The chain is built from TRBV28 and TRBJ2-7; TRBD1 matches 8 bases. The length of the CDR3 is 14 residues. V was clipped by 5 bases and J by 4 bases; unmatched bases: 7. Germline V lookup: CDR1 MDHEN, CDR2 SYDVKM. CDR3 sequence reads: CASSPGQALYEQYF. CDR3 DNA sequence: TGTGCCAGCAGTCCGGGACAGGCATTGTACGAGCAGTACTTC.

The chain joins TRBV11-2 to TRBJ1-1; no firm D call. Trimming stripped 4 bases from V and 3 bases from J, with 6 bases between. The CDR3 is 12 amino acids. Germline V CDR1 and CDR2: SGHAT, FQNNGV. The CDR3 sequence: CASSSEDTEAFF. For the CDR3, the DNA is TGTGCCAGCAGCTCGGAGGACACTGAAGCTTTCTTT.

This chain joins TRBV28 and TRBJ1-6; 9 bases are shared with TRBD1. The J segment lost 4 bases and the V segment lost 6 bases, leaving 7 bases of the junction unmatched. There are 16 residues in the CDR3. Germline loops: CDR1 MDHEN, CDR2 SYDVKM. CDR3 in amino acids: CASRIDRGEYNSPLHF. Here the CDR3 DNA reads TGTGCCAGCAGAATAGACAGGGGGGAATATAATTCACCCCTCCACTTT.

This sequence joins TRBV4-3 and TRBJ2-5; 7 nucleotides line up with TRBD1. The CDR3 consists of 13 residues. Trimming removed 0 bases from V and 5 bases from J; junction bases left unmatched: 0. Germline assignment: CDR1 LGHNA and CDR2 YSLEER. CDR3 sequence (DNA): TGCGCCAGCAGCCAAGACAGGGGGGAGACCCAGTACTTC. It codes for CASSQDRGETQYF.

This rearrangement joins TRBV15 to TRBJ2-7; no reliable D call. The CDR3 covers 16 residues. Germline CDR1 and CDR2: LNHNV and YYDKDF (reference sequence). Trimming removed 0 bases from V and 4 bases from J, with 16 bases in between. CDR3 in DNA: TGTGCCACCAGCAGAGATGAGGTACGGGTTCGGTACGAGCAGTACTTC. This codes for CATSRDEVRVRYEQYF.

The chain has TRBV10-2 and TRBJ2-7; TRBD2 matches 8 bases. V trimming: 9 bases; J trimming: 2 bases; junction bases outside the gene matches: 6. The CDR3 has 13 residues. CDR1 and CDR2 (germline): WSHSY, SAAADI. The CDR3 DNA sequence: TGCGCCAGTAATTACGGGGGGGCCTACGAGCAGTACTTC. It yields the protein CASNYGGAYEQYF.

The chain carries TRBV7-2 and TRBJ1-5, with 8 bases matching TRBD1. Trimming removed 5 bases from V and 8 bases from J; junction bases left unmatched: 11. Germline CDR1 is SGHTA and CDR2 is FQGNSA. The CDR3 consists of 15 residues. The CDR3 is CASSPGQGRREPQHF. The CDR3 nucleotides read TGTGCCAGCAGCCCCGGACAGGGCCGACGGGAGCCCCAGCATTTT.

The chain recombines TRBV27 with TRBJ1-1; possibly TRBD1 for D (5 bases). This CDR3 spans 16 amino acids. CDR1 is MNHEY, CDR2 SMNVEV, per germline (reference sequence). Trimming shortened V by 6 bases and J by 0 bases, and 17 bases separated the two germline ends. The CDR3 loop reads CASRKISTAMNTEAFF. The CDR3 DNA sequence: TGTGCCAGCAGAAAGATATCGACAGCTATGAACACTGAAGCTTTCTTT.